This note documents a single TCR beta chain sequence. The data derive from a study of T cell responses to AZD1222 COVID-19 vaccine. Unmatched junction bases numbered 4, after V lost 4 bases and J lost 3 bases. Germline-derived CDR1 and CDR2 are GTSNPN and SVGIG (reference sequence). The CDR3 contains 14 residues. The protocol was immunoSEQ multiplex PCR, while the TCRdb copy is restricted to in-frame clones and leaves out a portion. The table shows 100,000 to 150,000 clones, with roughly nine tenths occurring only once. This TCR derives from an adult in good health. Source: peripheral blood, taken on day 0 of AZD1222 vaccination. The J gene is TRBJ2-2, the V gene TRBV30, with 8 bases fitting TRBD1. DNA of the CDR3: TGTGCCTGGAATCAGGGGGCCCACACCGGGGAGCTGTTTTTT. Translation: CAWNQGAHTGELFF.